This passage covers 21 T cell receptor beta chains from one sample sequenced in a study of blood T cell repertoires in COVID-19. TCRdb's table, derived via immunoSEQ multiplex PCR, lists solely in-frame clones and lacks some. The data show about 270,000 clones, around 85% seen once. The sample consisted of peripheral blood. These receptor sequences come from a woman aged 70-85 years with acute or convalescent COVID-19.

This rearrangement joins TRBV7-8 to TRBJ2-6, with D maybe TRBD1 (6 bases). This CDR3 comprises 16 residues. Trimming took 2 bases from V and 6 from J, leaving 14 bases between them. Germline V CDR1 and CDR2: SGHVS, FQNEAQ. The CDR3 sequence: CASSLTSGVVANVLTF. The CDR3 bases are TGTGCCAGCAGCTTAACATCAGGGGTTGTGGCCAACGTCCTGACTTTC.

The chain uses TRBV5-1 and TRBJ1-1, with D possibly being TRBD1 (5 bases). V was clipped by 6 bases and J by 4 bases, with 13 bases between them. CDR1 and CDR2 (germline): SGHRS, YFSETQ. The CDR3 runs 13 residues. The CDR3 nucleotides are TGCGCCAGCACCACTCGGGGGGGCACTGAAGCTTTCTTT. It translates to CASTTRGGTEAFF.

The chain couples TRBV5-6 to TRBJ1-5; 8 bases fit TRBD1. This CDR3 contains 16 residues. The ends lost 3 bases at V and 5 bases at J; junction bases unmatched: 10. CDR1 is SGHDT, CDR2 YYEEEE, per germline. The CDR3 DNA reads TGTGCCAGCAGCTGGTGGACAGGGACCAGCTATCAGCCCCAGCATTTT. Residues: CASSWWTGTSYQPQHF.

The genes are TRBV6-5 and TRBJ1-2; D not certain. The V and J ends lost 6 bases and 8 bases respectively, with 19 bases between them. The CDR3 sequence is 14 residues long. Germline values: CDR1 MNHEY, CDR2 SVGAGI. The CDR3 DNA follows: TGTGCCAGCAGCGGGGAACTTTCCCTAGCCGGCTACACCTTC. Residues: CASSGELSLAGYTF.

This chain links TRBV5-4 with TRBJ2-3; 16 nucleotides align to TRBD2. The CDR3 has 17 residues. Germline V CDR1 and CDR2: SGHNT, YYREEE (reference sequence). The junction had 7 bases not matched to a gene; V was cut back by 4 bases and J by 5 bases. CDR3 in amino acids: CASSAGTSGGAQDTQYF. DNA of the CDR3: TGTGCCAGCAGCGCCGGGACTAGCGGGGGGGCTCAAGATACGCAGTATTTT.

This clone has just one count. This rearrangement joins TRBV2 to TRBJ1-2; possibly TRBD1 for D (5 bases). Germline CDR1 reads SNHLY; CDR2 reads FYNNEI. V lost 8 bases and J 7 bases, leaving 29 bases between the germline ends. The CDR3 spans 17 residues. The CDR3 DNA follows: TGTGCCAGCTCCTCGGACGGGGGGGGATTATTTTTGGGTGGCTACACCTTC. Protein: CASSSDGGGLFLGGYTF.

V usage is TRBV24-1 and J usage is TRBJ1-1; TRBD1 matches 9 bases. This CDR3 has 14 amino acids. Germline trimming cut 7 bases from V and 1 base from J; bases unmatched to any gene: 3. Germline V gene lookup returns CDR1 KGHDR and CDR2 SFDVKD. In DNA, the CDR3 is TGTGCCACCAGGCCGGGACAGGGGAACACTGAAGCTTTCTTT. Amino acid sequence: CATRPGQGNTEAFF.

The chain has TRBV12-5 and TRBJ2-1; D is perhaps TRBD1 (6 bases). This CDR3 has 15 amino acids. Germline V CDR1 and CDR2: LGHNT, FRNRAP. Trimming cost V 6 bases and J 9 bases, with 21 bases left between them. The CDR3 reads CASGSGSGQRGEQFF. CDR3 DNA: TGTGCTAGTGGCTCGGGATCAGGACAGCGTGGTGAGCAGTTCTTC.

This rearrangement joins TRBV6-5 to TRBJ1-2; D uncertain. The germline V gene has CDR1 MNHEY and CDR2 SVGAGI. The CDR3 extends over 15 amino acids. V was clipped by 6 bases and J by 3 bases, with 17 bases between them. CDR3 coding DNA: TGTGCCAGCAGCAAAGACATAAATAAATACTATGGCTACACCTTC. Protein product: CASSKDINKYYGYTF.

The V call is TRBV7-2, the J call TRBJ1-1; unclear D gene. From germline, CDR1 is SGHTA and CDR2 FQGNSA. Trimming cost V 1 base and J 8 bases, with 11 bases left between them. The CDR3 covers 13 residues. This CDR3 reads CASSLESGSEAFF. Written as DNA, the CDR3 is TGTGCCAGCAGCTTAGAATCCGGTTCGGAAGCTTTCTTT.

The V call is TRBV5-4, the J call TRBJ2-3, with D possibly being TRBD1 (6 bases). Trimming stripped 0 bases from V and 0 bases from J, with 14 bases between. The CDR3 consists of 17 residues. Germline CDR1 reads SGHNT; CDR2 reads YYREEE (reference sequence). The CDR3 loop reads CASSLEGRTASTDTQYF. In DNA, the CDR3 is TGTGCCAGCAGCTTGGAGGGAAGGACAGCTAGCACAGATACGCAGTATTTT.

The rearrangement uses TRBV5-8 and TRBJ1-5; no firm D call. Germline CDR1 is SGHTS and CDR2 is YDEGEE. V was trimmed by 2 bases and J by 4 bases, leaving 10 bases between them. This CDR3 is 14 amino acids long. CDR3 region: CASSLYGDNQPQHF. CDR3 in DNA: TGTGCCAGCAGCTTATACGGGGATAATCAGCCCCAGCATTTT.

The chain couples TRBV10-3 to TRBJ1-1, with a tentative D call TRBD1 (5 bases). This CDR3 is 15 amino acids long. CDR1 and CDR2 from the germline V gene are ENHRY and SYGVKD. With 3 bases removed from V and 4 bases from J, the gap between germline ends came to 15 bases. The CDR3 loop reads CAISERRGESTEAFF. Here the CDR3 DNA reads TGTGCCATCAGTGAAAGGCGGGGCGAATCCACTGAAGCTTTCTTT.

The V and J genes are TRBV19 and TRBJ2-7, with D possibly being TRBD1 (5 bases). The CDR3 is 15 amino acids. Trimming took 6 bases from V and 0 from J, leaving 15 bases between them. The germline V gene has CDR1 LNHDA and CDR2 SQIVND (reference sequence). Written as DNA, the CDR3 is TGTGCCAGTAGCAGGGCAGGGTTAGGCTCCTACGAGCAGTACTTC. Translated, it gives CASSRAGLGSYEQYF.

The rearrangement joins TRBV11-1 to TRBJ1-5; D perhaps matches TRBD1 (5 bases). V was trimmed by 4 bases and J by 3 bases, leaving 7 bases between them. Germline assignment: CDR1 SGHAT and CDR2 FQDESV (reference sequence). This CDR3 comprises 13 residues. The CDR3 region is CASSSGFNQPQHF. The CDR3 region has the DNA TGTGCCAGCAGCTCAGGGTTCAATCAGCCCCAGCATTTT.

J is TRBJ2-7 and V is TRBV6-6; 7 bases match TRBD1. Germline V CDR1 and CDR2: MNHNY, SVGAGI (reference sequence). Losses at the gene ends were 0 bases for V and 7 bases for J; bases not matched to a gene: 9. The CDR3 length is 15 residues. The DNA for the CDR3 is TGTGCCAGCAGTTACTCGTCTGACAGGGCTGGGGAGCAGTACTTC. It codes for CASSYSSDRAGEQYF.

The chain couples TRBV5-4 to TRBJ2-6; no clear D gene. The germline V and J ends were trimmed by 4 bases and 4 bases, with 12 bases remaining between them. Germline V CDR1 and CDR2: SGHNT, YYREEE (reference sequence). The CDR3 covers 15 residues. The CDR3 DNA reads as TGTGCCAGCAGCCAGCCAGGTTCCGGGGCCAACGTCCTGACTTTC. Translation: CASSQPGSGANVLTF. The full variable domain, rest sourced from reference TRBV5-4 and TRBJ2-6, is ETGVTQSPTHLIKTRGQQVTLRCSSQSGHNTVSWYQQALGQGPQFIFQYYREEENGRGNFPPRFSGLQFPNYSSELNVNALELDDSALYLCASSQPGSGANVLTFGAGSRLTVL.

The chain joins TRBV6-1 to TRBJ1-2; the D is unclear. The CDR3 contains 15 residues. Germline V gives CDR1 MNHNS, CDR2 SASEGT. Deletions cut 3 bases from V and 2 bases from J, with 13 bases between. The CDR3 region is CASSDGGIGNYGYTF. The CDR3 nucleotides are TGTGCCAGCAGTGACGGAGGGATTGGGAACTATGGCTACACCTTC.

The rearrangement joins TRBV6-5 to TRBJ2-5, with D perhaps TRBD1 (5 bases). Germline CDR1 reads MNHEY; CDR2 reads SVGAGI. Trimming took 4 bases from V and 3 from J, leaving 15 bases between them. There are 15 residues in the CDR3. CDR3 sequence: CASSSPRVGKETQYF. CDR3 bases: TGTGCCAGCAGTTCCCCCAGGGTGGGGAAAGAGACCCAGTACTTC.

The sample holds one count of this clone. This sample includes further DNA sequences coding for the same CDR3. This chain uses TRBV5-1 with TRBJ2-7, with 11 bases fitting TRBD2. The CDR3 length is 15 residues. Germline CDR1 and CDR2: SGHRS and YFSETQ. V dropped 4 bases and J dropped 0; count of bases not matched to a gene: 3. Here the CDR3 reads CASSLGTSGSYEQYF. DNA for the CDR3: TGCGCCAGCAGCCTAGGGACTAGCGGCTCCTACGAGCAGTACTTC.

The J gene is TRBJ2-2, the V gene TRBV18, with D possibly being TRBD2 (5 bases). Germline CDR1 is KGHSH and CDR2 is LQKENI. The CDR3 has 14 amino acids. V lost 8 bases and J 5 bases, leaving 15 bases between the germline ends. The chain's CDR3 is CASEGPGVTGELFF. The DNA for the CDR3 is TGTGCCAGCGAAGGCCCCGGGGTTACCGGGGAGCTGTTTTTT.